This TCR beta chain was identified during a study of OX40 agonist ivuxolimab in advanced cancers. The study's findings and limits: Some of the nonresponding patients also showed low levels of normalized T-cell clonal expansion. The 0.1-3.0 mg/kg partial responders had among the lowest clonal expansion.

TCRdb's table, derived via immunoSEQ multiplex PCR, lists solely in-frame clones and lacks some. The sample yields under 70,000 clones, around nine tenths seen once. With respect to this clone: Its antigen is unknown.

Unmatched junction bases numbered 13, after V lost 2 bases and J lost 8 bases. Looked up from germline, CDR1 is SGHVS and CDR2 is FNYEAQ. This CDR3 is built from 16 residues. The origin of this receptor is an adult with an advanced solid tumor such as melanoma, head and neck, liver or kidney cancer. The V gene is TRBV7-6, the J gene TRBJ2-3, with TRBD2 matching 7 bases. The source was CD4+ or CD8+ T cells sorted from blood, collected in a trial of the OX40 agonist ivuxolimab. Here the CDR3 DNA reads TGTGCCAGCAGCTTAACGGGCGAGCGGGGTCCGGGTACGCAGTATTTT. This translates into CASSLTGERGPGTQYF.